This T cell receptor beta chain came from a study of blood T cell repertoires in COVID-19. V was trimmed by 3 bases and J by 3 bases, leaving 15 bases between them. The CDR3 covers 15 residues. The germline CDR1 and CDR2 sequences are SGHTA and FQGTGA. Sequencing was performed with immunoSEQ multiplex PCR; in TCRdb, only in-frame clones are kept and a portion is missing. The sample shows some 73,000 clones, around 70% of them seen only once. Only a few counts were recorded for this clone. This receptor was identified in a man in his fifties or sixties with acute or convalescent COVID-19. Sequencing used peripheral blood. V and J are TRBV7-3 and TRBJ2-7; maybe TRBD2 (6 bases). DNA for the CDR3: TGTGCCAGCAGCTTTGGGCGGGATAGAGACTACGAGCAGTACTTC. As protein: CASSFGRDRDYEQYF.